The source of this T cell receptor (beta chain) is a study of T-cell reconstitution after alpha-beta-depleted transplantation in children. The CDR3 totals 14 residues. V lost 6 bases, J lost 11 bases, and 15 bases stayed unmatched. For TCRbeta, the library was prepared with unique molecular identifiers. Each CDR3 protein gets one entry after TCRdb re-called the PCR reads with MiXCR. The sample has a few hundred thousand distinct CDR3 sequences, 9.5% to 15% seen once; the top ten hold around 6%. The rearrangement uses TRBV12-3 or TRBV12-4 and TRBJ1-1; 7 positions agree with TRBD1. This receptor was taken from a human donor who donated a stem cell graft to a child with combined immunodeficiency. The sample in question was PBMCs from the stem cell graft donor, obtained from the stem cell graft. CDR3: CASRRQGLEFAAFF. The CDR3 DNA follows: TGTGCCAGCAGGCGACAGGGTCTAGAGTTCGCTGCTTTCTTT.